Below, 6 T cell receptor beta chains from the same sample are listed, as sequenced in a study of breast tumors, draining lymph nodes, adjacent tissues. TCRdb re-analysed the multiplex PCR reads in MiXCR, keeping a single row per CDR3 protein. This sample yields about 53,000 distinct CDR3 sequences, of which under 55% are seen a single time; roughly a tenth belongs to the top ten. Material: breast tumor tissue. These receptors were collected from a female donor with breast cancer. Some clones in this sample may be carry-over from other donors' samples.

Comments on this clonotype: The junction departs from germline at one end; a sequencing error may be responsible. The chain combines TRBV7-8 with TRBJ2-5; the D call may be TRBD1 or TRBD2 (5 bases each). Germline V CDR1 and CDR2: SGHVS, FQNEAQ. The CDR3 totals 16 residues. CDR3 sequence (DNA): TGTGCCCGCAGCTTACAGTGGGACGGTCAGGTGGCGACCCAGTACTTC. Residues: CARSLQWDGQVATQYF.

This clonotype came up many times. V and J are TRBV18 and TRBJ1-4; no firm D call. CDR3 length: 15 amino acids. The V end was cut by 3 bases, the J end by 4 bases, with 12 bases between. The germline CDR1 and CDR2 sequences are KGHSH and LQKENI. The CDR3 region has the DNA TGTGCCAGCTCACCTCCGACTGAAGATAATGAAAAACTGTTTTTT. It yields the protein CASSPPTEDNEKLFF.

This clonotype was recorded at least ten times. The rearrangement uses TRBV20-1 and TRBJ1-5; no clear D. Per germline, CDR1 DFQATT and CDR2 SNEGSKA (reference sequence). V lost 2 bases, J lost 0 bases, and 5 bases lay in between. CDR3 length: 13 amino acids. CDR3 region: CSARSLSNQPQHF. The CDR3 DNA follows: TGCAGTGCTAGAAGTCTTAGCAATCAGCCCCAGCATTTT.

This clonotype was detected ten times or more. One base away lies a much larger clone, so this may be a sequencing read error. This chain connects TRBV20-1 to TRBJ2-7, with D hard to call. Germline CDR1 DFQATT, CDR2 SNEGSKA (reference sequence). This CDR3 is 11 amino acids long. The CDR3 DNA reads as TGCAGTGCTAGGACGACGTACGAGCAGTCCTTC. Translation gives CSARTTYEQSF.

The chain uses TRBV7-2 and TRBJ2-5; 13 bases line up with TRBD2. CDR1 is SGHTA and CDR2 is FQGNSA in the germline V gene. The V and J ends lost 5 bases and 5 bases, in that order; junction bases with no gene match: 14. The CDR3 contains 18 residues. DNA for the CDR3: TGTGCCAGCAGCGCAGGGACTAGCGGGGCTCCCTTTCAGGAGACCCAGTACTTC. It is translated as CASSAGTSGAPFQETQYF. The variable domain in full, with the rest retrieved from reference TRBV7-2 and TRBJ2-5, is GAGVSQSPSNKVTEKGKDVELRCDPISGHTALYWYRQSLGQGLEFLIYFQGNSAPDKSGLPSDRFSAERTGGSVSTLTIQRTQQEDSAVYLCASSAGTSGAPFQETQYFGPGTRLLVL.

The genes are TRBV7-3 and TRBJ1-5; TRBD1 is a possible D gene (5 bases). Trimming cost V 4 bases and J 5 bases, with 18 bases left between them. Germline-derived CDR1 and CDR2 are SGHTA and FQGTGA. This CDR3 is built from 16 residues. This CDR3 reads CASSSTPDGTHQPQHF. For the CDR3, the DNA is TGTGCCAGCAGCTCTACCCCCGACGGGACCCATCAGCCCCAGCATTTT.